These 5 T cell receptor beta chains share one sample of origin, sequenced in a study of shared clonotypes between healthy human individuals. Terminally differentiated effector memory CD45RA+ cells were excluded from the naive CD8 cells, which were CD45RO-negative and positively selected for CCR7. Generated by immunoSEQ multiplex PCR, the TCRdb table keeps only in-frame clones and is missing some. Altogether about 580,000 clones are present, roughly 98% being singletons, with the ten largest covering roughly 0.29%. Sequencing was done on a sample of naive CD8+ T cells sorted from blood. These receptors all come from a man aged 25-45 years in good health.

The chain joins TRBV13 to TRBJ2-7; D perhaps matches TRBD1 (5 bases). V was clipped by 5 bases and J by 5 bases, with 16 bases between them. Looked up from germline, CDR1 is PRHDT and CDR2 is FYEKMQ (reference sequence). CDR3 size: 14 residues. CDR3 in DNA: TGTGCCAGCAGCACCGCAGGGTTTTTCGACGAGCAGTACTTC. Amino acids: CASSTAGFFDEQYF.

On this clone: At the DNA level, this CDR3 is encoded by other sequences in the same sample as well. The CDR3 sequence is CASSPIYEQYF. The DNA for the CDR3 is TGTGCCAGCAGCCCTATATACGAGCAGTACTTC. The V call is TRBV7-9, the J call TRBJ2-7, with D hard to call. The CDR3 has 11 amino acids. The V and J ends lost 5 bases and 4 bases respectively, with 6 bases between them. Germline V CDR1 and CDR2: SEHNR, FQNEAQ (reference sequence).

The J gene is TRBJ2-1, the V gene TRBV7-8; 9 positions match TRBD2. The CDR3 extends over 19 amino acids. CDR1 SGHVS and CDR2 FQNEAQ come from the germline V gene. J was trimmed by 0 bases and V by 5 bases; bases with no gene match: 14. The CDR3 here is CASSLSGGSGESSYNEQFF. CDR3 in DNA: TGTGCCAGCAGCCTTAGCGGGGGATCGGGAGAGAGCTCCTACAATGAGCAGTTCTTC.

The CDR3, as DNA: TGTGCCACCAGCAGACCTGACGGTACCTACGAGCAGTACTTC. It yields the protein CATSRPDGTYEQYF. The rearrangement joins TRBV15 to TRBJ2-7; D unresolved. V was clipped by 2 bases and J by 2 bases, with 10 bases between them. This CDR3 has 14 residues. Germline V gene sequence: CDR1 LNHNV, CDR2 YYDKDF (reference sequence).

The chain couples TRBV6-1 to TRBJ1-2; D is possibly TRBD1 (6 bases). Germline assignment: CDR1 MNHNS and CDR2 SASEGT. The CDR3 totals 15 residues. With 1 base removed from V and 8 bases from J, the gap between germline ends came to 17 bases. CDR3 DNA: TGTGCCAGCAGTGAAGTAGCAGGGGCCCCTGTCGGCTACACCTTC. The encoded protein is CASSEVAGAPVGYTF.